The 20 T cell receptor beta chains reported below all come from one sample, sequenced in a study of cytomegalovirus exposure and HLA in healthy donors. PCR primers comprised 60 Vbeta and 13 Jbeta primers. Only in-frame clones appear in the TCRdb table, and some are missing; sequencing was by immunoSEQ multiplex PCR. This sample carries 58,000 or so clones, approximately 75% of them seen once, and the ten largest clones take 20% to 25%. The sample taken for sequencing was PBMCs. The receptors stem from a man in his forties or fifties in good health and CMV-seropositive.

The CDR3 sequence: CASSPLAGGLGEQYF. The CDR3 region has the DNA TGTGCCAGCAGCCCGCTCGCGGGGGGGCTTGGGGAGCAGTACTTC. The chain recombines TRBV7-2 with TRBJ2-7, with TRBD2 matching 9 bases. The CDR3 spans 15 residues. V shed 5 bases and J 7 bases; nucleotides not matched to a gene: 12. CDR1 and CDR2 (germline): SGHTA, FQGNSA.

The chain carries TRBV18 and TRBJ1-5, with 7 bases matching TRBD1. Per germline, CDR1 KGHSH and CDR2 LQKENI. V was clipped by 4 bases and J by 5 bases; unmatched bases: 5. This CDR3 region has 14 residues. The DNA for the CDR3 is TGTGCCAGCTCACTGGACAGGTCATATCAGCCCCAGCATTTT. As protein: CASSLDRSYQPQHF.

The chain is built from TRBV5-4 and TRBJ2-5; 9 nucleotides line up with TRBD2. V gave up 1 base and J gave up 1 base; unmatched junction bases: 8. Germline assignment: CDR1 SGHNT and CDR2 YYREEE (reference sequence). The CDR3 runs to 17 residues. The CDR3 protein is CASSLRRGGSPQETQYF. CDR3 bases: TGTGCCAGCAGCTTGAGGCGGGGGGGCAGTCCCCAAGAGACCCAGTACTTC.

This clone ranks as medium-sized. The V call is TRBV30, the J call TRBJ2-5; D is undetermined. This CDR3 contains 13 residues. Trimming shortened V by 5 bases and J by 5 bases, and 15 bases separated the two germline ends. Germline values: CDR1 GTSNPN, CDR2 SVGIG (reference sequence). CDR3: CAWARGAWETQYF. Written as DNA, the CDR3 is TGTGCCTGGGCGCGAGGAGCTTGGGAGACCCAGTACTTC.

This clone has just a few counts. The rearrangement joins TRBV7-2 to TRBJ2-3, with 7 bases lining up with TRBD1. The V segment lost 5 bases and the J segment 5 bases; nucleotides outside the gene matches: 10. The CDR3 has 15 amino acids. Germline V gene sequence: CDR1 SGHTA, CDR2 FQGNSA. The CDR3 DNA sequence: TGTGCCAGCAGCCGCTCCAGACAGGGTGGAGATACGCAGTATTTT. It specifies CASSRSRQGGDTQYF.

The chain recombines TRBV5-1 with TRBJ2-1; 9 positions agree with TRBD2. After removal of 2 bases from V and 8 bases from J, the junction contained 11 bases not matched to a gene. Per germline, CDR1 SGHRS and CDR2 YFSETQ. This CDR3 is built from 16 residues. In DNA form, the CDR3 reads TGCGCCAGCAGCTTCGGGGCTAGCGGGAAGGGGTATGAGCAGTTCTTC. Its translation: CASSFGASGKGYEQFF. Combining the CDR3 with reference TRBV5-1 and TRBJ2-1 gives the whole variable domain KAGVTQTPRYLIKTRGQQVTLSCSPISGHRSVSWYQQTPGQGLQFLFEYFSETQRNKGNFPGRFSGRQFSNSRSEMNVSTLELGDSALYLCASSFGASGKGYEQFFGPGTRLTVL.

V gene TRBV5-1 combines with J gene TRBJ2-2; 9 bases align to TRBD2. The germline gives CDR1 SGHRS, CDR2 YFSETQ. The CDR3 extends over 18 amino acids. With 0 bases clipped from V and 0 bases from J, the junction kept 6 bases outside the gene matches. CDR3 amino acids: CASSLGTSASANTGELFF. CDR3 in DNA: TGCGCCAGCAGCTTGGGGACTAGCGCTAGCGCGAACACCGGGGAGCTGTTTTTT.

The V and J genes are TRBV7-2 and TRBJ2-6; perhaps TRBD1 as D (5 bases). The V end was cut by 2 bases, the J end by 4 bases, with 9 bases between. The V gene's germline CDR1 is SGHTA and CDR2 FQGNSA. The CDR3 has 15 residues. The CDR3 bases are TGTGCCAGCAGCTTACAGGGAAGGGGGGCCAACGTCCTGACTTTC. As protein: CASSLQGRGANVLTF.

The chain employs TRBV2 and TRBJ1-2; D ambiguous. The V gene's germline CDR1 is SNHLY and CDR2 FYNNEI. The CDR3 length is 16 residues. Trimming pared 5 bases from V and 2 bases from J, leaving 18 bases between. The CDR3 reads CASSIGSGLRNYGYTF. The CDR3 DNA reads as TGTGCCAGCAGTATAGGGAGTGGGTTAAGGAACTATGGCTACACCTTC.

This rearrangement joins TRBV4-2 to TRBJ1-5, with a weak D call TRBD1 (6 bases). V shed 3 bases and J shed 7 bases, with 13 bases lying between them. The CDR3 length is 14 residues. Germline V gene data show CDR1 as LGHNA and CDR2 as YNFKEQ. This CDR3 reads CASSQAKGQQPQHF. In nucleotides, the CDR3 is TGTGCCAGCAGCCAGGCTAAAGGACAGCAGCCCCAGCATTTT.

J is TRBJ1-2 and V is TRBV27, with 7 nucleotides matching TRBD1. Trimming at V came to 0 bases and at J to 6 bases, leaving 10 bases not matched to a gene. CDR3 size: 16 residues. Germline loops: CDR1 MNHEY, CDR2 SMNVEV (reference sequence). For the CDR3, the DNA is TGTGCCAGCAGTTTATCGGAAACAGGGGCCGCGGATGGCTACACCTTC. Its protein product is CASSLSETGAADGYTF.

The chain couples TRBV30 to TRBJ2-7; 7 positions match TRBD1. V lost 3 bases and J lost 6; bases outside the gene matches: 5. The CDR3 is 12 residues long. Germline V gives CDR1 GTSNPN, CDR2 SVGIG (reference sequence). The CDR3 sequence: CAWRTGMVEQYF. The CDR3 nucleotides read TGTGCCTGGAGGACAGGGATGGTCGAGCAGTACTTC.

This clone appeared a few times. The chain combines TRBV10-3 with TRBJ1-1; TRBD1 matches at 9 bases. The trim removed 4 bases at V and 0 bases at J, leaving 6 bases unmatched. The CDR3 is 16 residues long. Germline V gene lookup returns CDR1 ENHRY and CDR2 SYGVKD. In DNA form, the CDR3 reads TGTGCCATCAGTGCAACAGGGACAGGGATGAACACTGAAGCTTTCTTT. Translated: CAISATGTGMNTEAFF.

CDR3 region: CASSQGAGENTEAFF. As DNA, the CDR3 is TGCGCCAGCAGCCAAGGGGCAGGGGAGAACACTGAAGCTTTCTTT. The chain combines TRBV4-1 with TRBJ1-1; D perhaps matches TRBD1 (6 bases). Germline V gene lookup returns CDR1 MGHRA and CDR2 YSYEKL. This CDR3 is built from 15 residues. V lost 1 base and J lost 1, with 10 bases in between.

The chain carries TRBV5-1 and TRBJ2-1, with 12 bases lining up with TRBD2. The CDR3 extends over 15 amino acids. The V segment lost 0 bases and the J segment 8 bases; nucleotides outside the gene matches: 3. Germline CDR1 SGHRS, CDR2 YFSETQ. The CDR3 nucleotides read TGCGCCAGCAGCTTGGGGACTAGCGGGGCGCATGAGCAGTTCTTC. It yields the protein CASSLGTSGAHEQFF.

This chain links TRBV14 with TRBJ1-2; 8 nucleotides line up with TRBD1. There are 15 residues in the CDR3. V shed 1 base, J shed 6 bases, and the junction held 7 bases outside the gene matches. Germline CDR1 is SGHDN and CDR2 is FVKESK. The CDR3 DNA sequence: TGTGCCAGCAGCCAAGGACCAGGGGGCGGGAATGGCTACACCTTC. Translating it yields CASSQGPGGGNGYTF.

Here the CDR3 reads CASSRMGQGDTEAFF. CDR3 sequence (DNA): TGCGCCAGCAGCCGAATGGGCCAAGGTGACACTGAAGCTTTCTTT. The chain has TRBV4-3 and TRBJ1-1; D ambiguous. V was cut by 4 bases and J by 3 bases, with 15 bases left in between. Per germline, CDR1 LGHNA and CDR2 YSLEER. This CDR3 is built from 15 residues.

The chain's CDR3 is CASSDPGQGVQPQHF. CDR3 nucleotides: TGTGCCAGCAGTGATCCGGGACAGGGCGTTCAGCCCCAGCATTTT. The chain employs TRBV28 and TRBJ1-5; TRBD1 matches 9 bases. The germline CDR1 and CDR2 sequences are MDHEN and SYDVKM. Germline trimming cut 5 bases from V and 6 bases from J; bases unmatched to any gene: 8. The CDR3 contains 15 residues.

The chain combines TRBV30 with TRBJ2-2; tentatively, D is TRBD1 (5 bases). V was trimmed by 0 bases and J by 5 bases, leaving 10 bases between them. The CDR3 has 14 residues. Germline values: CDR1 GTSNPN, CDR2 SVGIG (reference sequence). The CDR3 loop reads CAWSVQALTGELFF. CDR3 in DNA: TGTGCCTGGAGTGTACAGGCGTTGACCGGGGAGCTGTTTTTT. The variable domain in full, completed from reference TRBV30 and TRBJ2-2, reads SQTIHQWPATLVQPVGSPLSLECTVEGTSNPNLYWYRQAAGRGLQLLFYSVGIGQISSEVPQNLSASRPQDRQFILSSKKLLLSDSGFYLCAWSVQALTGELFFGEGSRLTVL.

The chain has TRBV2 and TRBJ2-7; TRBD1 aligns across 8 bases. Trimming cost V 8 bases and J 5 bases; bases outside gene matches: 8. CDR1 SNHLY and CDR2 FYNNEI come from the germline V gene. The CDR3 totals 13 residues. In nucleotides, the CDR3 is TGTGCCAGCGGCGGACAGGGTTTCCACGAGCAGTACTTC. Protein: CASGGQGFHEQYF. Based on the CDR3 plus reference TRBV2 and TRBJ2-7, the full variable domain is EPEVTQTPSHQVTQMGQEVILRCVPISNHLYFYWYRQILGQKVEFLVSFYNNEISEKSEIFDDQFSVERPDGSNFTLKIRSTKLEDSAMYFCASGGQGFHEQYFGPGTRLTVT.